The 26 T cell receptor beta chains below all came from one sample that was sequenced in a study of cytomegalovirus exposure and HLA in healthy donors (dated by TCRdb to between 2016 and 2019). Libraries came from the immunoSEQ multiplex PCR assay. For the multiplex PCR, a mixture combining 60 forward primers for TCR Vbeta segments and 13 reverse primers for TCR Jbeta segments was used. TCRdb re-hosts the immuneACCESS table, in-frame sequences only. Its copies lack some clones; in the studies checked, an unresolved V gene accounts for under half of them, and the cause for the rest is not known. This sample lists about 180,000 clones; roughly 85% were detected once. The top ten clones comprise under 0.75% of the sample. Source material: PBMCs. The source of these receptors is a woman aged 35 to 49 in good health and CMV-seronegative.

A remark on this clone: This sample includes further DNA sequences coding for the same CDR3. The chain joins TRBV7-2 to TRBJ1-2; 8 bases line up with TRBD1. Germline V gives CDR1 SGHTA, CDR2 FQGNSA. This CDR3 region has 13 residues. The V segment lost 2 bases and the J segment 4 bases; nucleotides outside the gene matches: 0. The CDR3 spells CASSLTGGYGYTF. In DNA, the CDR3 is TGTGCCAGCAGCTTAACAGGGGGCTATGGCTACACCTTC.

This clone has only a few counts. The chain uses TRBV7-9 and TRBJ2-1; 11 bases match TRBD1. The V segment lost 3 bases and the J segment 1 base; nucleotides outside the gene matches: 2. CDR3 length: 16 amino acids. CDR1 SEHNR and CDR2 FQNEAQ come from the germline V gene (reference sequence). CDR3 sequence (DNA): TGTGCCAGCAGCTTTGGGGACAGGGGGTCCTACAATGAGCAGTTCTTC. Protein product: CASSFGDRGSYNEQFF.

The chain combines TRBV11-2 with TRBJ1-3, with 7 bases lining up with TRBD1. With V trimmed by 8 bases and J by 0 bases, 4 bases remained unmatched. The CDR3 extends over 14 amino acids. Germline CDR1 is SGHAT and CDR2 is FQNNGV. The CDR3 coding sequence is TGTGCCAGCCGGGACAGACCCTCTGGAAACACCATATATTTT. Translated, it gives CASRDRPSGNTIYF.

The gene calls are TRBV29-1 and TRBJ2-5, with 14 bases identical to TRBD2. Looked up from germline, CDR1 is SQVTM and CDR2 is ANQGSEA. The J segment lost 4 bases and the V segment lost 6 bases, leaving 1 base of the junction unmatched. The CDR3 totals 13 residues. Written as DNA, the CDR3 is TGCAGCGTCGGGACTAGCGGGGGAGAGACCCAGTACTTC. Translation: CSVGTSGGETQYF.

In nucleotides, the CDR3 is TGTGCCAGCAGTGGCCCCGGGAGCCGCGAAGCTTTCTTT. It codes for CASSGPGSREAFF. The rearrangement links TRBV2 to TRBJ1-1; D not certain. Trimming cost V 4 bases and J 8 bases, with 14 bases left between them. Germline V lookup: CDR1 SNHLY, CDR2 FYNNEI. The CDR3 sequence is 13 residues long.

V usage is TRBV18 and J usage is TRBJ1-1; 8 bases map to TRBD1. V shed 3 bases, J shed 0 bases, and the junction held 6 bases outside the gene matches. The germline gives CDR1 KGHSH, CDR2 LQKENI. The CDR3 runs to 16 residues. In nucleotides, the CDR3 is TGTGCCAGCTCACCGTATGGACAGGGTCTGAACACTGAAGCTTTCTTT. It codes for CASSPYGQGLNTEAFF.

The V gene is TRBV9, the J gene TRBJ1-1; weak D call: TRBD1 (6 bases). Germline CDR1 and CDR2: SGDLS and YYNGEE. Trimming cost V 4 bases and J 0 bases, with 13 bases left between them. This CDR3 region has 15 residues. The CDR3 DNA sequence: TGTGCCAGCAGCCCCAGAGGGGGAATGAACACTGAAGCTTTCTTT. Its translation: CASSPRGGMNTEAFF.

In nucleotides, the CDR3 is TGTGCCAGCAGCAAGGGACAGGGGGAAACTGAAGCTTTCTTT. It yields the protein CASSKGQGETEAFF. The chain links TRBV5-6 to TRBJ1-1, with TRBD1 identical over 11 bases. Germline-derived CDR1 and CDR2 are SGHDT and YYEEEE. CDR3 length equals 14 residues. The V gene end was trimmed by 4 bases and the J gene end by 5 bases; junction bases not matched to a gene: 4. The full variable domain, completed using reference TRBV5-6 and TRBJ1-1, is DAGVTQSPTHLIKTRGQQVTLRCSPKSGHDTVSWYQQALGQGPQFIFQYYEEEERQRGNFPDRFSGHQFPNYSSELNVNALLLGDSALYLCASSKGQGETEAFFGQGTRLTVV.

This chain connects TRBV10-1 to TRBJ2-3, with 13 bases matching TRBD2. The CDR3 runs 19 residues. Germline trimming cut 4 bases from V and 1 base from J; bases unmatched to any gene: 11. Germline V gene data show CDR1 as WNHNN and CDR2 as SYGVQD (reference sequence). Here the CDR3 DNA reads TGCGCCAGCAGTGCTAATGGGACTAGCGGGAAGGGCCGCACAGATACGCAGTATTTT. This codes for CASSANGTSGKGRTDTQYF.

The rearrangement uses TRBV5-1 and TRBJ2-1; 11 positions agree with TRBD2. The V gene's germline CDR1 is SGHRS and CDR2 YFSETQ. The CDR3 consists of 16 residues. V shed 4 bases and J 7 bases; nucleotides not matched to a gene: 10. The CDR3 DNA reads as TGCGCCAGCAGCGCCTTCGCTAGCGGGGGGATGAATGAGCAGTTCTTC. Protein: CASSAFASGGMNEQFF.

The chain links TRBV6-1 to TRBJ2-5; D is possibly TRBD2 (5 bases). Trimming shortened V by 5 bases and J by 5 bases, and 12 bases separated the two germline ends. There are 13 residues in the CDR3. Germline values: CDR1 MNHNS, CDR2 SASEGT. In nucleotides, the CDR3 is TGTGCCAGCAGTCGGGGATTTGTTGAGACCCAGTACTTC. This translates into CASSRGFVETQYF.

The chain recombines TRBV30 with TRBJ1-5, with D perhaps TRBD1 (6 bases). CDR1 and CDR2 from the germline V gene are GTSNPN and SVGIG (reference sequence). The CDR3 totals 12 residues. Trimming took 2 bases from V and 12 from J, leaving 14 bases between them. The CDR3 here is CAWSTEQGFQHF. CDR3 coding DNA: TGTGCCTGGAGTACCGAACAGGGTTTCCAGCATTTT.

The V and J genes are TRBV10-1 and TRBJ1-1; weak D call: TRBD1 (5 bases). This CDR3 is built from 17 residues. Germline lookup yields CDR1 WNHNN and CDR2 SYGVQD (reference sequence). Trimming removed 3 bases from V and 4 bases from J, with 21 bases in between. CDR3 DNA sequence: TGCGCCAGCAGTGATGCAGCGTCGAAAGGGGTGAGCACTGAAGCTTTCTTT. Amino acid sequence: CASSDAASKGVSTEAFF.

V is TRBV7-3 and J is TRBJ2-3; D ambiguous. Trimming cost V 5 bases and J 4 bases, with 10 bases left between them. Per the germline V gene, CDR1 is SGHTA and CDR2 is FQGTGA. The CDR3 has 13 amino acids. The CDR3 coding sequence is TGTGCCAGCAGCCGCGAACCCCCAGATACGCAGTATTTT. It specifies CASSREPPDTQYF.

This sequence joins TRBV27 and TRBJ1-3; D unresolved. Trimming shortened V by 3 bases and J by 3 bases, and 3 bases separated the two germline ends. The CDR3 has 12 amino acids. In germline, CDR1 is MNHEY, CDR2 SMNVEV (reference sequence). The CDR3 loop reads CASSFGGNTIYF. Written as DNA, the CDR3 is TGTGCCAGCAGTTTCGGTGGAAACACCATATATTTT.

This clone was detected only once. The chain recombines TRBV28 with TRBJ2-5; 7 bases line up with TRBD2. With V trimmed by 8 bases and J by 5 bases, 23 bases remained unmatched. The CDR3 consists of 18 residues. The V gene's germline CDR1 is MDHEN and CDR2 SYDVKM. CDR3 nucleotides: TGTGCCAGCGGCCTATTGGATCGGGGCTTGTGGGAGGGGGAGACCCAGTACTTC. It codes for CASGLLDRGLWEGETQYF.

J is TRBJ2-7 and V is TRBV5-6, with 7 positions matching TRBD1. Per germline, CDR1 SGHDT and CDR2 YYEEEE. Trimming removed 4 bases from V and 3 bases from J; junction bases left unmatched: 7. CDR3 length: 14 residues. The CDR3 nucleotides are TGTGCCAGCAGCGTATTACAGGGGCTCTACGAGCAGTACTTC. This sequence encodes CASSVLQGLYEQYF.

This clone was picked up one time. The chain uses TRBV27 and TRBJ2-3, with 11 positions matching TRBD2. This CDR3 has 16 amino acids. V lost 5 bases, J lost 0 bases, and 4 bases stayed unmatched. The germline CDR1 and CDR2 sequences are MNHEY and SMNVEV (reference sequence). CDR3 residues: CASSLRTSGSTDTQYF. CDR3 DNA sequence: TGTGCCAGCAGTCTTAGGACTAGCGGGAGCACAGATACGCAGTATTTT.

This clone was seen a handful of times. This chain joins TRBV4-3 and TRBJ1-5; no definite D call. The V gene's germline CDR1 is LGHNA and CDR2 YSLEER. The CDR3 is made up of 13 amino acids. Trimming removed 0 bases at V and 4 bases at J, with 4 bases between. CDR3 nucleotide sequence: TGCGCCAGCAGCCAAGATCAGAATCAGCCCCAGCATTTT. Its translation is CASSQDQNQPQHF.

The gene calls are TRBV30 and TRBJ1-3; D might be TRBD1 (5 bases). The CDR3 extends over 14 amino acids. Germline-derived CDR1 and CDR2 are GTSNPN and SVGIG (reference sequence). Trimming removed 0 bases from V and 10 bases from J, with 16 bases in between. CDR3: CAWSVERIRGTIYF. In nucleotides, the CDR3 is TGTGCCTGGAGTGTAGAACGGATCCGGGGGACCATATATTTT.

This chain uses TRBV27 with TRBJ2-6; 7 bases match TRBD1. The CDR3 contains 17 residues. The trim removed 0 bases at V and 3 bases at J, leaving 5 bases unmatched. The germline gives CDR1 MNHEY, CDR2 SMNVEV (reference sequence). This chain's CDR3 is CASSLSIRGIGANVLTF. The CDR3 DNA sequence: TGTGCCAGCAGTTTATCTATCAGGGGGATTGGGGCCAACGTCCTGACTTTC. The entire variable domain, with the rest obtained from reference TRBV27 and TRBJ2-6, is as follows: EAQVTQNPRYLITVTGKKLTVTCSQNMNHEYMSWYRQDPGLGLRQIYYSMNVEVTDKGDVPEGYKVSRKEKRNFPLILESPSPNQTSLYFCASSLSIRGIGANVLTFGAGSRLTVL.

About this clone: Within the sample, other DNA sequences also encode this same CDR3. The CDR3 reads CASSLVADYEQYF. CDR3 DNA: TGTGCCAGCAGCTTAGTTGCGGACTACGAGCAGTACTTC. This chain connects TRBV7-2 to TRBJ2-7; D is unresolved. The CDR3 totals 13 residues. V dropped 1 base and J dropped 3 bases, with 7 bases sitting between them. Per germline, CDR1 SGHTA and CDR2 FQGNSA.

The chain's CDR3 is CASSPTRDRVSYEQYF. CDR3 in DNA: TGTGCCAGCAGCCCCACCCGGGACAGGGTCTCCTACGAGCAGTACTTC. V usage is TRBV4-2 and J usage is TRBJ2-7; 9 bases line up with TRBD1. The J segment lost 0 bases and the V segment lost 4 bases, leaving 7 bases of the junction unmatched. This CDR3 is 16 amino acids long. The germline V gene has CDR1 LGHNA and CDR2 YNFKEQ.

J is TRBJ1-1 and V is TRBV7-8, with D perhaps matching TRBD1 (5 bases). This CDR3 is built from 12 residues. V was pared by 0 bases and J by 8 bases, with 7 bases between. The germline V gene encodes CDR1 SGHVS and CDR2 FQNEAQ. Here the CDR3 reads CASSLAEGEAFF. CDR3 DNA sequence: TGTGCCAGCAGCTTAGCGGAGGGGGAAGCTTTCTTT.

The chain combines TRBV9 with TRBJ2-2; tentative D call: TRBD2 (6 bases). CDR1 is SGDLS, CDR2 YYNGEE, per germline. The CDR3 covers 15 residues. V was clipped by 10 bases and J by 4 bases, with 20 bases between them. The CDR3 spells CAGGSGLSSTGELFF. DNA of the CDR3: TGTGCCGGCGGCTCGGGACTCTCGAGCACCGGGGAGCTGTTTTTT.

The V call is TRBV6-5, the J call TRBJ1-1; maybe TRBD1 (5 bases). Germline V gives CDR1 MNHEY, CDR2 SVGAGI. The CDR3 is 13 residues long. Trimming took 8 bases from V and 2 from J, leaving 12 bases between them. CDR3 DNA sequence: TGTGCCAGCGCGCGGGGGATAAACACTGAAGCTTTCTTT. Translating gives CASARGINTEAFF.